One sample yielded the 14 T cell receptor beta chains listed below, sequenced in a study of early T cells in non-severe SARS-CoV-2 infection. TCRdb used MiXCR to reprocess the 5' RACE reads, holding one entry per CDR3 protein. The sample lists about 94,000 distinct CDR3 sequences, approximately 13% occurring once. The material sequenced was whole blood. The receptors come from an adult who was a healthcare worker with PCR-confirmed SARS-CoV-2 infection or an uninfected control (not recorded which).

CDR3 region: CASSLPGAVNGYTF. The CDR3 DNA reads TGTGCCAGCAGTCTTCCGGGGGCGGTTAATGGCTACACCTTC. V is TRBV28 and J is TRBJ1-2, with D perhaps TRBD1 (6 bases). The V and J ends lost 5 bases and 6 bases respectively, with 16 bases between them. Germline V gene sequence: CDR1 MDHEN, CDR2 SYDVKM. CDR3 length: 14 amino acids.

The V gene is TRBV5-1, the J gene TRBJ2-5; 13 bases are shared with TRBD2. V gave up 4 bases and J gave up 2 bases; unmatched junction bases: 8. CDR3 length: 17 residues. CDR1 and CDR2 from the germline V gene are SGHRS and YFSETQ. The CDR3 here is CASSRWTSGGPQETQYF. The CDR3 nucleotides read TGCGCCAGCAGCCGCTGGACTAGCGGGGGCCCTCAAGAGACCCAGTACTTC.

Worth noting for this clonotype: The conserved phenylalanine or tryptophan normally closing the CDR3 is absent here, so this likely arose from a read error. CDR3 bases: TGTGCCAGTAGTACTCGCGGACGGTCTTTTAATGAAAAACTGTTTTCT. Its protein product is CASSTRGRSFNEKLFS. The chain combines TRBV19 with TRBJ1-4, with no clear D. Germline V gene sequence: CDR1 LNHDA, CDR2 SQIVND (reference sequence). V dropped 4 bases and J dropped 4 bases, with 16 bases sitting between them. CDR3 length equals 16 residues.

The chain couples TRBV24-1 to TRBJ2-5, with 8 bases that match TRBD2. With V trimmed by 0 bases and J by 1 base, 6 bases remained unmatched. This CDR3 is built from 17 residues. Germline V lookup: CDR1 KGHDR, CDR2 SFDVKD. The CDR3 DNA sequence: TGTGCCACCAGTGATTTGCCCGGGGGGGAACCCCAAGAGACCCAGTACTTC. This sequence encodes CATSDLPGGEPQETQYF.

This clonotype showed up many times. The chain recombines TRBV20-1 with TRBJ2-1; the D gene is possibly TRBD2 (5 bases). Germline V CDR1 and CDR2: DFQATT, SNEGSKA (reference sequence). Trimming cost V 3 bases and J 3 bases, with 9 bases left between them. The CDR3 runs 13 residues. The CDR3 bases are TGCAGTGCTAGGGAGGTGGACTACAATGAGCAGTTCTTC. This translates into CSAREVDYNEQFF.

This clonotype showed up just once. The chain uses TRBV5-1 and TRBJ2-5; maybe TRBD2 (5 bases). Per germline, CDR1 SGHRS and CDR2 YFSETQ. V was pared by 1 base and J by 2 bases, with 9 bases between. The CDR3 totals 14 residues. The DNA for the CDR3 is TGCGCCAGCAGCTTGCTTGGACTTCAAGAGACCCAGTACTTC. Protein: CASSLLGLQETQYF.

This chain uses TRBV7-2 with TRBJ2-1; the D gene is possibly TRBD1 (6 bases). V shed 4 bases and J shed 2 bases, with 15 bases lying between them. The CDR3 runs to 16 residues. The germline V gene encodes CDR1 SGHTA and CDR2 FQGNSA. CDR3: CASSSYRDMAYNEQFF. The CDR3 coding sequence is TGTGCCAGCAGCTCCTACCGGGACATGGCCTACAATGAGCAGTTCTTC.

The chain links TRBV5-6 to TRBJ2-3; 11 nucleotides agree with TRBD2. V gave up 4 bases and J gave up 3 bases; unmatched junction bases: 4. Germline V gene sequence: CDR1 SGHDT, CDR2 YYEEEE. The CDR3 is 15 amino acids. For the CDR3, the DNA is TGTGCCAGCAGCCTGATAGCGGGGGGGACAGATACGCAGTATTTT. Its protein is CASSLIAGGTDTQYF.

This clonotype showed up just once. This chain's CDR3 is CASSGGARDEQFF. CDR3 nucleotides: TGTGCCAGCAGTGGTGGGGCCCGGGATGAGCAGTTCTTC. The chain recombines TRBV7-9 with TRBJ2-1, with D possibly being TRBD1 (5 bases). Germline V lookup: CDR1 SEHNR, CDR2 FQNEAQ (reference sequence). Trimming removed 6 bases from V and 8 bases from J, with 14 bases in between. This CDR3 spans 13 amino acids.

In its sample, this clonotype was seen once. V is TRBV6-5 and J is TRBJ2-1; 8 bases match TRBD1. This CDR3 is built from 15 residues. The trim removed 2 bases at V and 4 bases at J, leaving 4 bases unmatched. The V gene's germline CDR1 is MNHEY and CDR2 SVGAGI. The DNA for the CDR3 is TGTGCCAGCAGTTACAGGGACAGGACTTACAATGAGCAGTTCTTC. Its protein product is CASSYRDRTYNEQFF.

This chain links TRBV20-1 with TRBJ2-3, with 7 bases lining up with TRBD1. Germline CDR1 reads DFQATT; CDR2 reads SNEGSKA (reference sequence). There are 12 residues in the CDR3. V gave up 7 bases and J gave up 8 bases; unmatched junction bases: 9. CDR3 coding DNA: TGCAGTGGTCATGGGACAGCGCCTACGCAGTATTTT. Translating gives CSGHGTAPTQYF.

The chain joins TRBV18 to TRBJ2-5, with D perhaps given as TRBD1 or TRBD2 (5 bases each). The length of the CDR3 is 16 residues. CDR1 is KGHSH and CDR2 is LQKENI in the germline V gene. The germline V and J ends were trimmed by 2 bases and 4 bases, with 17 bases remaining between them. CDR3 in DNA: TGTGCCAGCTCACCATACCGGGACCCCCAAGGAGAGACCCAGTACTTC. It encodes CASSPYRDPQGETQYF.

The chain is built from TRBV11-2 and TRBJ2-1; D possibly corresponds to TRBD2 (5 bases). This CDR3 contains 14 residues. V was shortened by 5 bases and J by 3 bases, with 11 bases between the two germline ends. The germline V gene encodes CDR1 SGHAT and CDR2 FQNNGV. The DNA for the CDR3 is TGTGCCAGCAGCGGACGGGGTAACTACAATGAGCAGTTCTTC. Its protein is CASSGRGNYNEQFF.

This chain connects TRBV20-1 to TRBJ2-2; possible D gene TRBD2, 6 bases. CDR3 length equals 15 residues. V lost 0 bases to trimming and J lost 1 base, with 9 bases between them. Germline V gene lookup returns CDR1 DFQATT and CDR2 SNEGSKA (reference sequence). CDR3 DNA sequence: TGCAGTGCTAGAGAACCGCGGGGGAACACCGGGGAGCTGTTTTTT. This encodes CSAREPRGNTGELFF.